A selection of T cell receptor beta chains follows, all from one sample in a study of response to subunit inactivated influenza vaccine. Each CDR3 protein is one row after TCRdb ran MiXCR on the RT-PCR reads. This sample has 500,000 to 600,000 distinct CDR3 sequences, with 11% to 15% found just once. Sequenced material: PBMCs from blood, taken about 11 days after vaccination. These receptors were obtained from a man in his fifties who received an inactivated influenza vaccine. The CDR3 runs from the conserved cysteine through the conserved F or W. The order of the fields is J gene, clone size, V gene, D gene, CDR3 protein, CDR3 DNA. The D gene is left open where the match is weak. Size values are once, few and many counts, or a class for expanded clones, and some rows have none.

>TRBJ1-2|few|TRBV29-1|TRBD1
CSVEGQAANYGYTF
TGCAGCGTTGAGGGACAGGCAGCTAACTATGGCTACACCTTC
>TRBJ2-2|-|TRBV6-5|-
CASSSRPNTGELFF
TGTGCCAGCAGTTCCCGACCGAACACCGGGGAGCTGTTTTTT
>TRBJ1-2|-|TRBV5-1|-
CASSLVGGRDYGYTF
TGCGCCAGCAGCTTAGTCGGGGGGCGAGATTACGGCTACACCTTC
>TRBJ2-7|-|TRBV2|-
CASSARWGYEQYF
TGTGCCAGCAGTGCCAGGTGGGGGTACGAGCAGTACTTC
>TRBJ2-2|many|TRBV20-1|TRBD2
CSASVGLAGVAGTGELFF
TGCAGTGCTAGTGTCGGACTAGCGGGAGTAGCGGGCACCGGGGAGCTGTTTTTT
>TRBJ2-1|few|TRBV28|TRBD1
CASSRPGQGNYEQFF
TGTGCCAGCAGTCGACCGGGACAGGGGAATTATGAGCAGTTCTTC
>TRBJ1-6|few|TRBV7-8|-
CASSHPRGNSPLHF
TGTGCCAGCAGCCACCCCAGGGGTAATTCACCCCTCCACTTT
>TRBJ2-7|few|TRBV29-1|TRBD1
CSARDRAHEQYF
TGCAGCGCCCGGGACAGGGCCCACGAGCAGTACTTC
>TRBJ2-3|-|TRBV20-1|TRBD1
CRATGPDTQYF
TGCAGGGCGACAGGGCCAGATACGCAGTATTTT
>TRBJ1-1|-|TRBV7-2|-
CASSRRGSGGSDTEAFF
TGTGCCAGCAGCCGACGGGGCTCGGGGGGCAGTGACACTGAAGCTTTCTTT
>TRBJ2-1|-|TRBV6-1|TRBD1
CASSKRDRGVNEQFF
TGTGCCAGCAGTAAGCGGGACAGGGGCGTCAATGAGCAGTTCTTC
>TRBJ1-1|few|TRBV7-3|-
CASSLTWQDEAFF
TGTGCCAGCAGCTTAACGTGGCAGGATGAAGCTTTCTTT
>TRBJ2-4|many|TRBV10-1|TRBD1
CASEGQENIQYF
TGCGCCAGCGAAGGACAGGAAAACATTCAGTACTTC
>TRBJ2-3|-|TRBV7-2|-
CASSTPGQTDTQYF
TGTGCCAGCAGCACGCCGGGACAAACAGATACGCAGTATTTT
>TRBJ2-1|few|TRBV20-1|TRBD2
CSARKAGGRRVNEQFF
TGCAGTGCTAGAAAAGCGGGAGGGCGTCGGGTCAATGAGCAGTTCTTC
>TRBJ2-3|-|TRBV6-2/TRBV6-3|-
CAGGTADTHYF
TGTGCCGGCGGGACCGCAGATACGCATTATTTT
>TRBJ2-1|few|TRBV10-3|TRBD2
CAIRNQAGAGSNEQFF
TGTGCCATCAGAAACCAAGCGGGAGCCGGATCCAATGAGCAGTTCTTC
>TRBJ2-5|-|TRBV24-1|-
CATHKADPLQETQYF
TGTGCCACCCATAAAGCGGACCCACTCCAAGAGACCCAGTACTTC
>TRBJ1-1|many|TRBV7-9|-
CASSPEEIGNTEAFF
TGTGCCAGCAGCCCAGAGGAAATCGGAAACACTGAAGCTTTCTTT
>TRBJ1-2|-|TRBV20-1|TRBD1
CSASWSVDRDRVLWYGYTF
TGCAGTGCTAGTTGGTCTGTGGATAGGGACAGGGTGTTATGGTATGGCTACACCTTC
>TRBJ1-5|-|TRBV12-3/TRBV12-4|-
CASSTGNQPQHF
TGTGCCAGCAGTACAGGGAATCAGCCCCAGCATTTT
>TRBJ1-6|-|TRBV6-5|TRBD1
CASSYTPGDRGNSPLHF
TGTGCCAGCAGTTATACCCCGGGGGACAGGGGTAATTCACCCCTCCACTTT